This entry concerns a single T cell receptor (beta chain). The antigen remains undetermined. The PCR made use of 60 Vbeta and 13 Jbeta primers. The authors' processing: In a later analysis, of some 80 million unique beta chains, 9 million to 11 million appeared in at least two donors. Data came from immunoSEQ multiplex PCR; TCRdb stores just in-frame clones and leaves some out. D and trimming were read from the DNA, whereas the V and J calls and clone size are those reported in that table. The table lists roughly 150,000 clones, around 73% of them singletons. This sample stems from a study of cytomegalovirus exposure and HLA in healthy donors. Study observations and caveats: Altogether, 164 TCR beta chains were recorded as cytomegalovirus-associated. Immune exposure information available was restricted to CMV serostatus.

CDR1 is LGHNA, CDR2 YNFKEQ, per germline. The CDR3 spans 18 residues. Trimming at V came to 4 bases and at J to 5 bases, leaving 16 bases not matched to a gene. This TCR was recovered from a male donor in good health and CMV-seronegative. The sequenced sample was PBMCs. The chain recombines TRBV4-2 with TRBJ2-3; 9 nucleotides match TRBD1. The CDR3 region is CASSLEPPGQGGKDTQYF. The CDR3 nucleotides are TGTGCCAGCAGCCTCGAACCCCCGGGACAGGGTGGTAAAGATACGCAGTATTTT.